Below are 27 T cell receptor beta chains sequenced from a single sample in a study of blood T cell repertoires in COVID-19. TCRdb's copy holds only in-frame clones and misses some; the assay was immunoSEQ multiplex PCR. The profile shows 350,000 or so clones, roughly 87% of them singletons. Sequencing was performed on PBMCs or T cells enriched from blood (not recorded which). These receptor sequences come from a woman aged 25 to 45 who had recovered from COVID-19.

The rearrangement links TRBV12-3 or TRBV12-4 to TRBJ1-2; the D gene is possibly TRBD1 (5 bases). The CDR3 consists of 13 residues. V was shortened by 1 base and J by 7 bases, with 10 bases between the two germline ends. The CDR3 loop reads CASSLGGGSGYTF. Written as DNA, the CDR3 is TGTGCCAGCAGTTTAGGGGGGGGTAGTGGCTACACCTTC.

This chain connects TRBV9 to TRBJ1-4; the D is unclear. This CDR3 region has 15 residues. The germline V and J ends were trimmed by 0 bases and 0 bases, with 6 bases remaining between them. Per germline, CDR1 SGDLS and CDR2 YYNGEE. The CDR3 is CASSVAVATNEKLFF. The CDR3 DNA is TGTGCCAGCAGCGTAGCAGTTGCAACTAATGAAAAACTGTTTTTT.

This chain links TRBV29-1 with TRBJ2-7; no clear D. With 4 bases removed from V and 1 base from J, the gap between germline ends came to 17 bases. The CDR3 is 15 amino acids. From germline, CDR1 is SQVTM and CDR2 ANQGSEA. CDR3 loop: CSVVYSRPQSYEQYF. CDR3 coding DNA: TGCAGCGTTGTATACAGCCGCCCACAATCCTACGAGCAGTACTTC.

The CDR3 coding sequence is TGCGCCAGCAGTGAGTCGGGCAGACAAGAGACCCAGTACTTC. Protein sequence: CASSESGRQETQYF. The V and J genes are TRBV10-2 and TRBJ2-5; no clear D gene. This CDR3 has 14 residues. Trimming shortened V by 0 bases and J by 2 bases, and 7 bases separated the two germline ends. CDR1 and CDR2 (germline): WSHSY, SAAADI.

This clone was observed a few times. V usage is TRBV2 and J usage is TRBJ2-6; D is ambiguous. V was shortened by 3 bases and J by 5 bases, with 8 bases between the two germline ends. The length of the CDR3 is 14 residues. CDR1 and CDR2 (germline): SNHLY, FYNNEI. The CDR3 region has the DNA TGTGCCAGCAGTGACAGACACTGGGCCAACGTCCTGACTTTC. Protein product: CASSDRHWANVLTF.

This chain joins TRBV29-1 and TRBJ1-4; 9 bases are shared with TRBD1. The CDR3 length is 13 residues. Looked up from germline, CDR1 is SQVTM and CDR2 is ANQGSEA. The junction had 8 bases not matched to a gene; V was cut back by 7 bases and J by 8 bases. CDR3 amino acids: CSATGQGTEKLFF. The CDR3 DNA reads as TGCAGCGCTACGGGACAGGGCACCGAAAAACTGTTTTTT.

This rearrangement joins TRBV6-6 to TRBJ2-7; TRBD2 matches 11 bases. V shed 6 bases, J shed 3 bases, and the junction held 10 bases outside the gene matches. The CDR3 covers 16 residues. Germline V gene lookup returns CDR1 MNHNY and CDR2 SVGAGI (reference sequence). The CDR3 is CASSPRIGTSGYEQYF. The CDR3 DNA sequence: TGTGCCAGCAGCCCTAGGATCGGGACTAGCGGCTACGAGCAGTACTTC.

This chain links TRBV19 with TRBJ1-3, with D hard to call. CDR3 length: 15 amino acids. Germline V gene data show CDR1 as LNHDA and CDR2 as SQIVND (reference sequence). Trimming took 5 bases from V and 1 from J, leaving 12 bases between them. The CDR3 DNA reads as TGTGCCAGTAGTTCGATGACACCGTCTGGAAACACCATATATTTT. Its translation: CASSSMTPSGNTIYF.

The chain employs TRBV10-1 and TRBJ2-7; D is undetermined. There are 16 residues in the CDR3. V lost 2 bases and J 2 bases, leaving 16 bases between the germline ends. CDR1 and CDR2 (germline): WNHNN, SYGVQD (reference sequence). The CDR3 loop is CASSERLGERPYEQYF. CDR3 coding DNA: TGCGCCAGCAGTGAGAGATTGGGCGAACGACCCTACGAGCAGTACTTC.

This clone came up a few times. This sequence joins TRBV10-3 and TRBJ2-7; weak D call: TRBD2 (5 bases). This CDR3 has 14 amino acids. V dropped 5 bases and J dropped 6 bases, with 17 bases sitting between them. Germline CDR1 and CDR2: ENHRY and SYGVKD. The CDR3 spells CAISRTGIEAEQYF. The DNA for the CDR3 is TGTGCCATCAGTCGGACGGGGATCGAGGCCGAGCAGTACTTC.

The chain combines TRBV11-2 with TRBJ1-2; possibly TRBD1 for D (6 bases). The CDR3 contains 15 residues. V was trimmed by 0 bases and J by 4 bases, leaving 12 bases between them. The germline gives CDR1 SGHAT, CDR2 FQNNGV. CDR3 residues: CASSLDIGRGYGYTF. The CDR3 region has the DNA TGTGCCAGCAGCTTAGATATCGGCAGGGGCTATGGCTACACCTTC.

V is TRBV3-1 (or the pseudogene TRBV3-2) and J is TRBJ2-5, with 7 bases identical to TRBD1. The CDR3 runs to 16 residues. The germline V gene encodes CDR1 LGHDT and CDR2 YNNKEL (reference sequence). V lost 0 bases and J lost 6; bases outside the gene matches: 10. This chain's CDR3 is CASSQDGTGVGKTQYF. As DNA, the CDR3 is TGTGCCAGCAGCCAAGATGGAACAGGGGTAGGGAAGACCCAGTACTTC.

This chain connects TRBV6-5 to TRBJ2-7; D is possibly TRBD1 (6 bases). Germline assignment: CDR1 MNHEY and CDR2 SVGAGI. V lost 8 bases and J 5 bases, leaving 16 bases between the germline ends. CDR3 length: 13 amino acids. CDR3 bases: TGTGCCAGCCCCAGGGGCTCGGGGCACGAGCAGTACTTC. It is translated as CASPRGSGHEQYF.

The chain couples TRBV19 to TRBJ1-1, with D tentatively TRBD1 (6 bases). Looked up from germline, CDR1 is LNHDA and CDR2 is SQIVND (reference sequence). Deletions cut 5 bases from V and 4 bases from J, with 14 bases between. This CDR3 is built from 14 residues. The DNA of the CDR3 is TGTGCCAGTAGTGGACCCAGGACAGCCACTGAAGCTTTCTTT. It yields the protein CASSGPRTATEAFF. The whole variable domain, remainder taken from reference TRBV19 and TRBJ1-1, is DGGITQSPKYLFRKEGQNVTLSCEQNLNHDAMYWYRQDPGQGLRLIYYSQIVNDFQKGDIAEGYSVSREKKESFPLTVTSAQKNPTAFYLCASSGPRTATEAFFGQGTRLTVV.

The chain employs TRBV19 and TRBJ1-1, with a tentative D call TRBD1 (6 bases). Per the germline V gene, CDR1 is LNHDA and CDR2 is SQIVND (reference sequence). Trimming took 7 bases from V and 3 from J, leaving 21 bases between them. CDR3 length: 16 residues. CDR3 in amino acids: CASNFGGGRGHTEAFF. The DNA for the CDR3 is TGTGCCAGTAACTTTGGCGGGGGCAGGGGACACACTGAAGCTTTCTTT.

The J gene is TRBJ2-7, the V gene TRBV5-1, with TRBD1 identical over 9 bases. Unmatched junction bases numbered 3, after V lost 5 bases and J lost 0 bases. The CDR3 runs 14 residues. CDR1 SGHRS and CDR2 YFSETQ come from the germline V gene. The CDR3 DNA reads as TGCGCCAGCAGTAGGACAGGGGACTCCTACGAGCAGTACTTC. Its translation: CASSRTGDSYEQYF. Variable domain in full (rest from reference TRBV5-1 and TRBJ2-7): KAGVTQTPRYLIKTRGQQVTLSCSPISGHRSVSWYQQTPGQGLQFLFEYFSETQRNKGNFPGRFSGRQFSNSRSEMNVSTLELGDSALYLCASSRTGDSYEQYFGPGTRLTVT.

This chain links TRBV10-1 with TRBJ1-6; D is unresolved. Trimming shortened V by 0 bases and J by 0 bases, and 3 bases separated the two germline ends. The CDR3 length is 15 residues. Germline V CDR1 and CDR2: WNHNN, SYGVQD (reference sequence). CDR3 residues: CASSESSSYNSPLHF. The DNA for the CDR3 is TGCGCCAGCAGTGAGTCGAGCTCCTATAATTCACCCCTCCACTTT.

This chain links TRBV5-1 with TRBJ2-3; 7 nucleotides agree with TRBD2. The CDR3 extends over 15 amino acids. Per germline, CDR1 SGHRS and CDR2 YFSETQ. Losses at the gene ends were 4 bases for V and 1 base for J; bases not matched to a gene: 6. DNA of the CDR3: TGCGCCAGCAGCCCTCAGGGAGGGGGCACAGATACGCAGTATTTT. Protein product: CASSPQGGGTDTQYF. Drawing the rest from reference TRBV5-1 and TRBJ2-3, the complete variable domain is KAGVTQTPRYLIKTRGQQVTLSCSPISGHRSVSWYQQTPGQGLQFLFEYFSETQRNKGNFPGRFSGRQFSNSRSEMNVSTLELGDSALYLCASSPQGGGTDTQYFGPGTRLTVL.

CDR3 coding DNA: TGTGCCAGCAGCTTCGGACTAGCGGGGGAGAAAGAGACCCAGTACTTC. It codes for CASSFGLAGEKETQYF. The chain links TRBV5-8 to TRBJ2-5; TRBD2 agrees at 13 bases. Germline values: CDR1 SGHTS, CDR2 YDEGEE. Losses at the gene ends were 2 bases for V and 3 bases for J; bases not matched to a gene: 4. There are 16 residues in the CDR3.

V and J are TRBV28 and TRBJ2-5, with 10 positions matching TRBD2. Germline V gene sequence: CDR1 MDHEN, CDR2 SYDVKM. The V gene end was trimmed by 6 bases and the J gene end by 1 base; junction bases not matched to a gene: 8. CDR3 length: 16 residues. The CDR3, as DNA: TGTGCCAGCAGACTCGGGCTAGCGGGGGTCCAAGAGACCCAGTACTTC. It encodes CASRLGLAGVQETQYF.

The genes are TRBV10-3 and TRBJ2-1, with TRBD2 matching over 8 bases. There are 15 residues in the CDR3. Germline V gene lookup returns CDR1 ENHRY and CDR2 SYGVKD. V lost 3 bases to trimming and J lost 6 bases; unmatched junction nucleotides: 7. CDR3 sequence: CAISEGAGASNEQFF. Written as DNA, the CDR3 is TGTGCCATCAGTGAAGGAGCGGGGGCAAGCAATGAGCAGTTCTTC.

CDR3 protein: CASSRAGVPYNEQFF. The CDR3 DNA is TGTGCCAGCAGTCGGGCAGGGGTCCCCTACAATGAGCAGTTCTTC. The chain is built from TRBV28 and TRBJ2-1; perhaps TRBD1 as D (6 bases). Trimming stripped 5 bases from V and 2 bases from J, with 13 bases between. The CDR3 runs to 15 residues. CDR1 is MDHEN, CDR2 SYDVKM, per germline.

The CDR3 DNA sequence: TGTGCCAGCAGCGTAGAACGGGGGGGCGTGAATGAGCAGTTCTTC. Translating it yields CASSVERGGVNEQFF. V is TRBV9 and J is TRBJ2-1, with TRBD2 identical over 8 bases. The CDR3 has 15 residues. V lost 0 bases and J lost 7; bases outside the gene matches: 6. Germline CDR1 SGDLS, CDR2 YYNGEE.

CDR3 DNA sequence: TGTGCCAGCAGCGAAGAGACAGGGAACTCCTACGAGCAGTACTTC. Its protein product is CASSEETGNSYEQYF. This chain connects TRBV7-6 to TRBJ2-7; 7 nucleotides line up with TRBD1. The CDR3 covers 15 residues. J was trimmed by 0 bases and V by 5 bases; bases with no gene match: 7. Germline lookup yields CDR1 SGHVS and CDR2 FNYEAQ.

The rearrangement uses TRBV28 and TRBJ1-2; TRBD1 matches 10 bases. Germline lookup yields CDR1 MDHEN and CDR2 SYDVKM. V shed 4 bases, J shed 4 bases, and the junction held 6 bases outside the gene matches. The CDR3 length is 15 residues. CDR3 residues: CASSSRDRGSYGYTF. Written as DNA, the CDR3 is TGTGCCAGCAGTTCCAGGGACAGGGGTTCCTATGGCTACACCTTC.

The CDR3 nucleotides read TGTGCCAGCAGCGTAGATACAGGGTTTAACTCCCCGAAAGAGACCCAGTACTTC. Translated: CASSVDTGFNSPKETQYF. This chain joins TRBV9 and TRBJ2-5; weak D call: TRBD1 (6 bases). The germline V and J ends were trimmed by 0 bases and 3 bases, with 21 bases remaining between them. This CDR3 is 18 amino acids long. Germline V gives CDR1 SGDLS, CDR2 YYNGEE. The variable domain in full, with the rest retrieved from reference TRBV9 and TRBJ2-5, is DSGVTQTPKHLITATGQRVTLRCSPRSGDLSVYWYQQSLDQGLQFLIQYYNGEERAKGNILERFSAQQFPDLHSELNLSSLELGDSALYFCASSVDTGFNSPKETQYFGPGTRLLVL.

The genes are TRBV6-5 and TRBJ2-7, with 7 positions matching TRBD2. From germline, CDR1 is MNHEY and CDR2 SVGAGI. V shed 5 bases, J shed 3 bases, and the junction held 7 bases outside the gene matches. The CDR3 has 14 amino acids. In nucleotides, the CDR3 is TGTGCCAGCAGTCAACAAGCGGGATACTACGAGCAGTACTTC. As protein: CASSQQAGYYEQYF.